What follows is one T cell receptor beta chain and its context. The antigen is unknown. A roughly 200 ng quantity of DNA, 25,000 to 30,000 T cell genomes, went into the sorted-subset replicate PCRs. Profiling relied on immunoSEQ multiplex PCR, and the TCRdb table lists in-frame clones only, not all of them. The data hold over a million clones, with 95% to 97% observed a single time. Germline CDR1 SGHAT, CDR2 FQNNGV. The germline V and J ends were trimmed by 5 bases and 10 bases, with 20 bases remaining between them. The CDR3 covers 14 residues. The data are from a study of shared clonotypes between healthy human individuals. Regarding the study as a whole: Specimens sampled were limited to blood, with tissue repertoires likely differing.

Donors were healthy HIV-negative adults without recent acute infections or vaccinations. The donors, all of them Caucasian adults, lived in Nashville, Tennessee. Sequenced sample: naive CD4+ T cells sorted from blood. Subset defined: CD45RA+ positively selected. The V gene is TRBV11-2, the J gene TRBJ1-1, with D perhaps matching TRBD1 (5 bases). The sequence came from a man between 25 and 39 years old in good health. CDR3 loop: CASSAIQVPLGAFF. In DNA form, the CDR3 reads TGTGCCAGCAGCGCGATACAGGTTCCTCTCGGAGCTTTCTTT.